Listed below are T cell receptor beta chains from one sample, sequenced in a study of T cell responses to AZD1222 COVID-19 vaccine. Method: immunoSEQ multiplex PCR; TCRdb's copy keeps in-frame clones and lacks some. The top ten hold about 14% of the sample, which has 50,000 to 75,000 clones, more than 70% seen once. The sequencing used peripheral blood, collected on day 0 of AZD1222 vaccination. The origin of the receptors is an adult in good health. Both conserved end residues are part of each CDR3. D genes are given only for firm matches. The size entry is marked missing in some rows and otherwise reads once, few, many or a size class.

CATSTGDDEQFF,TGTGCCACATCGACAGGGGACGATGAGCAGTTCTTC,TRBJ2-1,TRBD1,TRBV5-4,.
CAHSWGRVQPQHF,TGTGCCCACAGTTGGGGCAGGGTGCAGCCCCAGCATTTT,TRBJ1-5,.,TRBV27,.
CSANQGDYGYTF,TGCAGCGCCAATCAGGGGGACTATGGCTACACCTTC,TRBJ1-2,TRBD1,TRBV29-1,.
CASSETSGGLGEQYF,TGTGCCAGCAGCGAAACTAGCGGGGGGCTAGGCGAGCAGTACTTC,TRBJ2-7,TRBD2,TRBV7-6,.
CASSRGQGNSPLHF,TGCGCCAGCAGCCGAGGACAGGGAAATTCACCCCTCCACTTT,TRBJ1-6,TRBD1,TRBV4-3,.
CASSMNSFSNQPQHF,TGTGCCAGTAGTATGAACTCGTTTAGCAATCAGCCCCAGCATTTT,TRBJ1-5,.,TRBV19,.
CASSQGLGTGNTIYF,TGTGCCAGCAGCCAAGGGCTCGGGACTGGAAACACCATATATTTT,TRBJ1-3,.,TRBV3-1/TRBV3-2,.
CASSVNGLDSYNEQFF,TGTGCCAGCAGCGTAAATGGACTTGACTCCTACAATGAGCAGTTCTTC,TRBJ2-1,.,TRBV9,.
CASSYSRFGTGDRTDTQYF,TGTGCCAGCAGTTACTCGCGGTTCGGTACAGGCGACCGCACAGATACGCAGTATTTT,TRBJ2-3,.,TRBV6-2/TRBV6-3,.
CASSFLDNYGYTF,TGTGCCAGCAGCTTCTTGGACAACTATGGCTACACCTTC,TRBJ1-2,.,TRBV7-9,.
CASSQEKGAGSPLHF,TGTGCCAGCAGCCAAGAAAAGGGGGCGGGTTCACCCCTCCACTTT,TRBJ1-6,TRBD1,TRBV4-2,once
CASSLYGRGNQPQHF,TGTGCCAGCAGTTTATATGGCAGGGGCAATCAGCCCCAGCATTTT,TRBJ1-5,.,TRBV28,few
CASSRGQGGATEAFF,TGCGCCAGCAGCCGAGGACAGGGTGGGGCCACTGAAGCTTTCTTT,TRBJ1-1,TRBD1,TRBV4-1,.
CASRPPGAGPWYF,TGTGCCAGCAGGCCCCCCGGGGCAGGACCATGGTATTTT,TRBJ2-3,.,TRBV7-8,few
CASSATGGTEAFF,TGTGCCAGTAGTGCCACAGGGGGGACTGAAGCTTTCTTT,TRBJ1-1,TRBD1,TRBV19,.
CASSQDERAGAFF,TGCGCCAGCAGCCAAGATGAGAGGGCTGGGGCTTTCTTT,TRBJ1-1,.,TRBV4-1,.
CASSQGPDANYGYTF,TGTGCCAGCAGCCAAGGTCCAGATGCTAACTATGGCTACACCTTC,TRBJ1-2,.,TRBV3-1/TRBV3-2,.
CASRRSGYNEQFF,TGTGCCAGCAGGCGGTCGGGCTACAATGAGCAGTTCTTC,TRBJ2-1,.,TRBV27,few
CASSLDLTAVEQYF,TGTGCCAGCAGCTTAGACCTGACAGCCGTCGAGCAGTACTTC,TRBJ2-7,.,TRBV7-9,.
CASSHGTRTTGELFF,TGTGCCAGCAGCCACGGGACTCGTACCACCGGGGAGCTGTTTTTT,TRBJ2-2,.,TRBV5-4,.
CASSRGTGVTYGYTF,TGTGCCAGCTCCAGGGGGACAGGGGTTACCTATGGCTACACCTTC,TRBJ1-2,TRBD1,TRBV7-9,.
CASSLWRGSSTGELFF,TGTGCCAGCAGTTTATGGAGGGGGTCCAGTACCGGGGAGCTGTTTTTT,TRBJ2-2,.,TRBV6-5,.
CAAKGQLNYGYTF,TGTGCGGCCAAGGGACAGCTTAACTATGGCTACACCTTC,TRBJ1-2,TRBD1,TRBV6-6,once
CASSLGQILTDTQYF,TGTGCCAGCAGCTTAGGGCAGATACTCACAGATACGCAGTATTTT,TRBJ2-3,.,TRBV7-2,.
CASSRASGGLSTDTQYF,TGTGCCAGCAGTCGGGCTAGCGGGGGCCTCAGCACAGATACGCAGTATTTT,TRBJ2-3,TRBD2,TRBV6-4,.
CASSPGDRQPSGNTIYF,TGTGCCAGCAGCCCGGGGGACAGGCAACCTTCTGGAAACACCATATATTTT,TRBJ1-3,TRBD1,TRBV11-3,many
CASSLRQGNTEAFF,TGTGCCAGCAGTCTAAGACAGGGGAACACTGAAGCTTTCTTT,TRBJ1-1,TRBD1,TRBV27,.
CASSGTYGYTF,TGTGCCAGCTCCGGTACCTATGGCTACACCTTC,TRBJ1-2,.,TRBV18,.
CASSATGTGELFF,TGTGCCAGCAGTGCGACAGGCACCGGGGAGCTGTTTTTT,TRBJ2-2,.,TRBV25-1,.
CASSQKRGPNTGELFF,TGTGCCAGCAGCCAAAAAAGGGGCCCGAACACCGGGGAGCTGTTTTTT,TRBJ2-2,.,TRBV3-1/TRBV3-2,.
CASSLRIDTQYF,TGTGCCAGCAGCTTAAGAATAGATACGCAGTATTTT,TRBJ2-3,.,TRBV11-2,.
CASSLGQGAFYGYTF,TGCGCCAGCAGCTTGGGGCAGGGGGCCTTCTATGGCTACACCTTC,TRBJ1-2,TRBD1,TRBV5-1,few
CASSFTQGSTEAFF,TGTGCCAGCAGCTTTACACAGGGAAGCACTGAAGCTTTCTTT,TRBJ1-1,.,TRBV7-6,.
CASNSARGDHYSNQPQHF,TGTGCCAGCAATTCGGCCAGGGGGGACCACTATAGCAATCAGCCCCAGCATTTT,TRBJ1-5,TRBD1,TRBV28,.
CASSRTGETGELFF,TGTGCCAGCAGCCGGACAGGGGAAACCGGGGAGCTGTTTTTT,TRBJ2-2,TRBD1,TRBV7-8,.
CASSTGTEDNNYGYTF,TGTGCCAGTAGTACGGGGACAGAGGACAATAACTATGGCTACACCTTC,TRBJ1-2,TRBD1,TRBV19,.
CASSQVAASTDTQYF,TGCGCCAGCAGCCAGGTCGCGGCTAGCACAGATACGCAGTATTTT,TRBJ2-3,.,TRBV4-3,.
CASSPTGNLNEKLFF,TGTGCCAGCAGCCCCACAGGGAATCTTAATGAAAAACTGTTTTTT,TRBJ1-4,.,TRBV7-2,few
CASSQSLGYYEQYF,TGTGCCAGCAGCCAGTCACTAGGGTACTACGAGCAGTACTTC,TRBJ2-7,.,TRBV3-1/TRBV3-2,.
CASSQDRSPPSGNTIYF,TGCGCCAGCAGCCAGGACAGAAGTCCCCCTTCTGGAAACACCATATATTTT,TRBJ1-3,.,TRBV4-3,.
CASSPEWGGEQYF,TGTGCCAGCAGCCCAGAGTGGGGAGGCGAGCAGTACTTC,TRBJ2-7,.,TRBV11-2,.
CARSIWRSGAPPEAFF,TGTGCCAGAAGCATATGGCGTTCCGGGGCCCCCCCTGAAGCTTTCTTT,TRBJ1-1,.,TRBV5-3,.
CAWSLATQETQYF,TGTGCCTGGAGTTTGGCAACACAAGAGACCCAGTACTTC,TRBJ2-5,.,TRBV30,.
CASMDISSYEQYF,TGTGCCAGCATGGACATTAGCTCCTACGAGCAGTACTTC,TRBJ2-7,.,TRBV2,few
CASSLGHSPNEQFF,TGTGCCAGCAGTTTAGGACATTCGCCCAATGAGCAGTTCTTC,TRBJ2-1,.,TRBV27,.
CASSLALQETQYF,TGTGCCAGCAGCTTGGCACTGCAAGAGACCCAGTACTTC,TRBJ2-5,.,TRBV5-6,few
CANLAGAIYEQYF,TGCGCCAACTTAGCGGGGGCCATCTACGAGCAGTACTTC,TRBJ2-7,TRBD2,TRBV5-1,medium-sized
CASSRDRVEEKLFF,TGTGCCAGCAGCCGAGACAGGGTTGAAGAAAAACTGTTTTTT,TRBJ1-4,TRBD1,TRBV7-8,.